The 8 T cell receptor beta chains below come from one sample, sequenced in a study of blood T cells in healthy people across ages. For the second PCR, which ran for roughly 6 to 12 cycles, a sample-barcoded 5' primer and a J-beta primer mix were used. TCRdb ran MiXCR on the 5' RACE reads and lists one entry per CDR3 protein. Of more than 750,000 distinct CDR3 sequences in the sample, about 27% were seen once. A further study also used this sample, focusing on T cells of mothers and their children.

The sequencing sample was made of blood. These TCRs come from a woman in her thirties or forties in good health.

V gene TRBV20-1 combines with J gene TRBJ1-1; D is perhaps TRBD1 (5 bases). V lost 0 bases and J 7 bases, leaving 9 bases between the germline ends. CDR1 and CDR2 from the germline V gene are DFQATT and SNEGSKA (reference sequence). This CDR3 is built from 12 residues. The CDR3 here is CSARDRGLEAFF. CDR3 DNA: TGCAGTGCTAGAGATCGGGGACTTGAAGCTTTCTTT.

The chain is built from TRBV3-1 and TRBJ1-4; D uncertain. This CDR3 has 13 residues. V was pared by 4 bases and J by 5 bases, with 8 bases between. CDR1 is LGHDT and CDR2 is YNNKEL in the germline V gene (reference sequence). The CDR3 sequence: CASSLVLNEKLFF. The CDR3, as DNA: TGTGCCAGCAGCCTCGTCCTGAATGAAAAACTGTTTTTT.

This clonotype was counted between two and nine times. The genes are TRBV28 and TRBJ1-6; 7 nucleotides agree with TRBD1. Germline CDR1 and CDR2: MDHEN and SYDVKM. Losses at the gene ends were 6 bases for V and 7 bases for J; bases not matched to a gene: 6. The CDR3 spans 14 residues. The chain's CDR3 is CASSVTGLNSPLHF. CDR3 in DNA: TGTGCCAGCAGCGTGACAGGGCTAAATTCACCCCTCCACTTT.

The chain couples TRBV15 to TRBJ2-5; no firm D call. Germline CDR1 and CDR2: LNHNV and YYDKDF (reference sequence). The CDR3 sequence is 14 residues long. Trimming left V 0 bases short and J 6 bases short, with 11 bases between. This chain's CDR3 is CATSRDRAPKTQYF. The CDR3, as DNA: TGTGCCACCAGCAGAGATCGGGCGCCCAAGACCCAGTACTTC.

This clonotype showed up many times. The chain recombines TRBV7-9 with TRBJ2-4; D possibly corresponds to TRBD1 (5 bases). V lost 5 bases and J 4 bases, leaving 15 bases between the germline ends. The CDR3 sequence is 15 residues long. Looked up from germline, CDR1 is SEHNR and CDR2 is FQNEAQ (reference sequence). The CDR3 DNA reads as TGTGCCAGCAGCATTAGTACCAGGGTGAAAAACATTCAGTACTTC. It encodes CASSISTRVKNIQYF.

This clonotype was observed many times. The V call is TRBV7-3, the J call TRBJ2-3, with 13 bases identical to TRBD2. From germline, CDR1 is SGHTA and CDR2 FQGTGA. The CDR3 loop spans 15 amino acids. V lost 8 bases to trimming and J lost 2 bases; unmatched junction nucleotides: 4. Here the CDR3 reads CASQTSGGPTDTQYF. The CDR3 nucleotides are TGTGCCAGCCAGACTAGCGGGGGGCCCACAGATACGCAGTATTTT.

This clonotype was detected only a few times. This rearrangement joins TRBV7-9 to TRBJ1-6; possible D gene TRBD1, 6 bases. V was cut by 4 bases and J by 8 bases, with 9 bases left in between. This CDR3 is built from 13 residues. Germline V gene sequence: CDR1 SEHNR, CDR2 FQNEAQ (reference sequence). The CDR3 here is CASSYQGHSPLHF. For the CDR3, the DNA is TGTGCCAGCAGCTATCAGGGGCATTCACCCCTCCACTTT.

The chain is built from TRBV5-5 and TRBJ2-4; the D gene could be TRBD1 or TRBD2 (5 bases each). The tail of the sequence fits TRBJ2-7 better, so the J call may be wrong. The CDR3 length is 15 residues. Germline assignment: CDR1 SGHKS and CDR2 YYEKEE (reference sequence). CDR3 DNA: TGTGCCAGCAGCTTATCTTCAGAGGGACCCTACGAGCAGTACTTC. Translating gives CASSLSSEGPYEQYF.